The rows below give T cell receptor beta chains drawn from one sample of a study of CXCR3-negative and CXCR3-positive naive CD8 T cells. TCRdb re-called the 5' RACE reads; one entry per CDR3 protein, DNA not given. The listing contains 150,000 or so distinct CDR3 sequences. The sample consisted of naive CXCR3- CD8+ T cells from blood. These receptor sequences come from a human donor in good health. Some clones in this sample may be carry-over from other donors' samples. Both conserved end residues are part of each CDR3.

V gene	J gene	CDR3 length	CDR3 protein
TRBV11-3	TRBJ1-2	16	CASSLGTGTEDYGYTF
TRBV7-3	TRBJ2-2	17	CASSLPSGGLPGGELFF
TRBV27	TRBJ1-1	16	CASSLDTTTPNTEAFF
TRBV28	TRBJ1-2	14	CASSLDGFSDGYTF
TRBV7-2	TRBJ2-7	14	CASSLLGGAYEQYF
TRBV5-5	TRBJ2-5	14	CASSLLWQQETQYF
TRBV29-1	TRBJ2-1	15	CSADNSGGLYNEQFF
TRBV12-3/TRBV12-4	TRBJ2-7	14	CASSSSGRKYEQYF
TRBV29-1	TRBJ1-3	13	CSVSGGLGNTIYF
TRBV7-2	TRBJ1-1	12	CASSLGRTEAFF
TRBV6-2/TRBV6-3	TRBJ2-7	15	CASSLTSGDFYEQYF
TRBV28	TRBJ2-1	14	CASRVVGANNEQFF
TRBV7-3	TRBJ2-5	13	CASSPAPTETQYF
TRBV12-3/TRBV12-4	TRBJ2-7	15	CASRRLAGGPYEQYF
TRBV29-1	TRBJ1-1	13	CSVAGGINTEAFF
TRBV10-3	TRBJ1-2	17	CAISESPADQNTYGYTF
TRBV5-1	TRBJ2-7	15	CASSVARGHSYEQYF
TRBV5-8	TRBJ2-7	11	CASRRVRGQYF
TRBV5-4	TRBJ2-1	15	CATFGGRGSYNEQFF
TRBV14	TRBJ2-3	17	CASSRIYRTSTTDTQYF
TRBV29-1	TRBJ2-7	13	CSVAQGLEYEQYF
TRBV27	TRBJ1-5	14	CASSSIPANQPQHF
TRBV29-1	TRBJ2-1	15	CSVLGTSGPYNEQFF
TRBV6-6	TRBJ1-3	14	CASSYSIGANTIYF
TRBV20-1	TRBJ2-7	15	CSARDPGQGITEQYF
TRBV28	TRBJ1-5	13	CASRRGSNQPQHF
TRBV25-1	TRBJ2-3	15	CASSDLDSRVDTQYF
TRBV2	TRBJ2-3	14	CASNGDRSLDTQYF
TRBV5-4	TRBJ2-1	15	CASSSTGGPGNEQFF
TRBV29-1	TRBJ2-7	13	CSASPGGTYEQYF
TRBV10-3	TRBJ2-4	14	CAIRREGAKNIQYF
TRBV29-1	TRBJ2-6	17	CSVLADQALGGANVLTF
TRBV7-9	TRBJ1-2	13	CASSSTDYYGYTF
TRBV28	TRBJ1-2	18	CASSTPTGPARTNYGYTF
TRBV21-1	TRBJ1-5	17	CASSYRIRDSINQPQHF
TRBV20-1	TRBJ2-7	13	CSARPGLAVEQYF
TRBV2	TRBJ2-3	17	CASRVTSGAHPTDTQYF
TRBV29-1	TRBJ2-2	13	CSFLGGHTGELFF
TRBV29-1	TRBJ2-1	12	CSAMEIFNEQFF
TRBV5-4	TRBJ2-1	12	CASSLDRNEQFF
TRBV29-1	TRBJ2-2	14	CSAAQGASTGELFF
TRBV5-1	TRBJ2-1	18	CASSFGLAGGPVEDEQFF
TRBV7-3	TRBJ1-1	14	CASSLTGANTEAFF
TRBV29-1	TRBJ2-2	15	CSVVSAGSNTGELFF
TRBV27	TRBJ1-1	13	CASRPVGAAEAFF
TRBV4-2	TRBJ1-1	15	CASSQPDRGETEAFF
TRBV19	TRBJ2-1	17	CASGGTSGGSFYNEQFF
TRBV20-1	TRBJ2-7	16	CSARPGLAGAEYEQYF
TRBV7-9	TRBJ1-1	14	CASSLGWDATEAFF
TRBV6-2/TRBV6-3	TRBJ2-2	16	CASSLGLAGETGELFF
TRBV4-3	TRBJ1-1	14	CASSLGQTSTEAFF
TRBV5-1	TRBJ2-1	15	CASSPRQGLNNEQFF
TRBV5-1	TRBJ2-7	15	CASSLTGGLLYEQYF
TRBV20-1	TRBJ1-2	17	CSARDLARAGGARGYTF
TRBV5-1	TRBJ2-1	13	CASSETGYNEQFF
TRBV19	TRBJ1-1	12	CASSTRDIRSFF